The present T cell receptor beta chain was sequenced within a study of vaccination and CD4 T cells after COVID-19. Scientists ran DNA taken from cultured CD4+ T cells through the Oncomine TCR Beta short-read assay for sequencing. MiXCR was run by TCRdb on the PCR reads, yielding one entry per CDR3 protein. The table lists about 20,000 distinct CDR3 sequences, just over 60% of them singletons. Comments on this clonotype: Its specificity is unknown.

Treatment noted: 10-day PBMC culture with coronavirus spike peptide pools or control peptides (ViraFEST assay). Material for sequencing was CD4+ T cells from blood, cultured in vitro. This sequence originates from a human donor who had recovered from COVID-19.

The CDR3 is CASSPWPGTAKETQYF. As DNA, the CDR3 is TGTGCCAGCAGCCCATGGCCCGGGACAGCCAAAGAGACCCAGTACTTC. The rearrangement joins TRBV7-6 to TRBJ2-5; 7 positions agree with TRBD1. CDR1 SGHVS and CDR2 FNYEAQ come from the germline V gene. Losses at the gene ends were 5 bases for V and 3 bases for J; bases not matched to a gene: 12. The CDR3 length is 16 residues.